A single sample gave rise to the 25 T cell receptor beta chains below, sequenced in a study of OX40 agonist ivuxolimab in advanced cancers. The data were produced by immunoSEQ multiplex PCR, yet TCRdb's version contains in-frame clones alone and is incomplete. The sample comprises about 51,000 clones, more than 65% of which are singletons, and more than 2.5% rests with the top ten. The starting material was CD4+ or CD8+ T cells sorted from blood, obtained in a trial of the OX40 agonist ivuxolimab. The receptor source for this set is an adult with an advanced solid tumor such as melanoma, head and neck, liver or kidney cancer.

The chain links TRBV21-1 to TRBJ2-7; TRBD1 is taken as the D call from the table, unchecked against the DNA. TRBV21-1 is annotated as a pseudogene. This CDR3 comprises 13 residues. CDR3 protein: CASSKGPSYEQYF. The CDR3 nucleotides read TGTGCCAGCAGCAAGGGCCCCTCCTACGAGCAGTACTTC.

V gene TRBV10-3 combines with J gene TRBJ1-5, with D tentatively TRBD1 (6 bases). The length of the CDR3 is 16 residues. The germline CDR1 and CDR2 sequences are ENHRY and SYGVKD. The germline V and J ends were trimmed by 6 bases and 6 bases, with 21 bases remaining between them. Here the CDR3 reads CAISLGGTRSGQPQHF. CDR3 bases: TGTGCCATCAGCCTAGGGGGAACCCGTAGCGGTCAGCCCCAGCATTTT.

This clone is termed medium-sized. The identical CDR3 is also encoded by other nucleotide sequences in the sample. CDR3 coding DNA: TGTGCCAGCAGCGTAACTAGCCGCGGGACCAACACCGGGGAGCTGTTTTTT. It specifies CASSVTSRGTNTGELFF. This chain uses TRBV9 with TRBJ2-2, with D possibly matching TRBD2 (6 bases). The germline V gene encodes CDR1 SGDLS and CDR2 YYNGEE. V gave up 1 base and J gave up 2 bases, with 15 bases separating them. The CDR3 runs to 17 residues. The whole variable domain, filled in from reference TRBV9 and TRBJ2-2, reads DSGVTQTPKHLITATGQRVTLRCSPRSGDLSVYWYQQSLDQGLQFLIQYYNGEERAKGNILERFSAQQFPDLHSELNLSSLELGDSALYFCASSVTSRGTNTGELFFGEGSRLTVL.

The chain recombines TRBV2 with TRBJ2-5, with a possible D match to TRBD1 (6 bases). Trimming removed 4 bases at V and 1 base at J, with 7 bases between. Germline lookup yields CDR1 SNHLY and CDR2 FYNNEI. The CDR3 is made up of 13 amino acids. CDR3 in amino acids: CASSADSQETQYF. CDR3 sequence (DNA): TGTGCCAGCAGTGCGGACAGCCAAGAGACCCAGTACTTC.

The chain is built from TRBV7-9 and TRBJ1-4; D uncertain. V lost 6 bases and J 5 bases, leaving 16 bases between the germline ends. The germline V gene has CDR1 SEHNR and CDR2 FQNEAQ (reference sequence). This CDR3 has 15 residues. The DNA for the CDR3 is TGTGCCAGCAGTCGATCAGCACCCAGCAATGAAAAACTGTTTTTT. Its translation: CASSRSAPSNEKLFF. Looking up the rest from reference TRBV7-9 and TRBJ1-4 gives the full variable domain: DTGVSQNPRHKITKRGQNVTFRCDPISEHNRLYWYRQTLGQGPEFLTYFQNEAQLEKSRLLSDRFSAERPKGSFSTLEIQRTEQGDSAMYLCASSRSAPSNEKLFFGSGTQLSVL.

The V call is TRBV5-1, the J call TRBJ2-5; D is perhaps TRBD2 (6 bases). V gave up 4 bases and J gave up 2 bases, with 15 bases separating them. Germline CDR1 reads SGHRS; CDR2 reads YFSETQ. The CDR3 totals 15 residues. This chain's CDR3 is CASSPTPGRQETQYF. The CDR3 DNA reads as TGCGCCAGCAGCCCTACCCCGGGGAGGCAAGAGACCCAGTACTTC.

This clone was seen only a few times. The chain uses TRBV2 and TRBJ1-6, with 8 bases matching TRBD1. The CDR3 is 17 amino acids. The junction had 9 bases not matched to a gene; V was cut back by 5 bases and J by 3 bases. Per the germline V gene, CDR1 is SNHLY and CDR2 is FYNNEI. The CDR3 DNA follows: TGTGCCAGCAGTATCCGGGACAGGTTCGGCTATAATTCACCCCTCCACTTT. This translates into CASSIRDRFGYNSPLHF.

V is TRBV5-1 and J is TRBJ1-1; D not resolved. The length of the CDR3 is 16 residues. Germline CDR1 SGHRS, CDR2 YFSETQ. V was clipped by 0 bases and J by 0 bases, with 12 bases between them. The CDR3 coding sequence is TGCGCCAGCAGCTTGGGGGGAAGCAGCATGAACACTGAAGCTTTCTTT. Translated: CASSLGGSSMNTEAFF. Full variable domain (outside the CDR3, taken from reference TRBV5-1 and TRBJ1-1): KAGVTQTPRYLIKTRGQQVTLSCSPISGHRSVSWYQQTPGQGLQFLFEYFSETQRNKGNFPGRFSGRQFSNSRSEMNVSTLELGDSALYLCASSLGGSSMNTEAFFGQGTRLTVV.

The rearrangement links TRBV7-8 to TRBJ2-7, with a tentative D call TRBD1 (6 bases). Per germline, CDR1 SGHVS and CDR2 FQNEAQ. Trimming stripped 0 bases from V and 3 bases from J, with 15 bases between. The CDR3 length is 16 residues. Here the CDR3 reads CASSLALKGGGYEQYF. The CDR3 DNA follows: TGTGCCAGCAGCTTAGCGCTAAAAGGGGGTGGCTACGAGCAGTACTTC.

This rearrangement joins TRBV2 to TRBJ2-7; maybe TRBD2 (5 bases). The CDR3 contains 14 residues. The V and J ends lost 0 bases and 7 bases respectively, with 13 bases between them. Germline CDR1 is SNHLY and CDR2 is FYNNEI. CDR3 protein: CASSEAGLATEQYF. The CDR3 DNA reads TGTGCCAGCAGTGAAGCAGGTCTAGCCACTGAGCAGTACTTC.

The chain has TRBV27 and TRBJ1-6; D may be TRBD1 (5 bases). Trimming stripped 1 base from V and 5 bases from J, with 12 bases between. The CDR3 is made up of 16 amino acids. Germline CDR1 MNHEY, CDR2 SMNVEV (reference sequence). The CDR3 coding sequence is TGTGCCAGCAGTTTATGGTGGGGGAACGATAATTCACCCCTCCACTTT. This translates into CASSLWWGNDNSPLHF.

The CDR3 reads CASSLSLTLNTEAFF. CDR3 nucleotides: TGTGCCAGCAGTTTATCGCTTACCCTGAACACTGAAGCTTTCTTT. This chain uses TRBV27 with TRBJ1-1; D is unresolved. The CDR3 loop spans 15 amino acids. CDR1 and CDR2 (germline): MNHEY, SMNVEV (reference sequence). Trimming removed 0 bases from V and 0 bases from J, with 8 bases in between.

A few counts support this clone. The rearrangement uses TRBV5-1 and TRBJ2-1; 9 nucleotides match TRBD2. Germline CDR1 is SGHRS and CDR2 is YFSETQ. CDR3 length: 14 residues. Trimming removed 5 bases from V and 5 bases from J; junction bases left unmatched: 5. The CDR3 sequence: CASRPGGGDNEQFF. CDR3 nucleotide sequence: TGCGCCAGCAGACCCGGCGGGGGGGACAATGAGCAGTTCTTC.

This clone has a handful of counts. This chain joins TRBV9 and TRBJ1-6, with 8 bases identical to TRBD1. Germline values: CDR1 SGDLS, CDR2 YYNGEE. The CDR3 contains 15 residues. The V gene end was trimmed by 3 bases and the J gene end by 10 bases; junction bases not matched to a gene: 9. In DNA form, the CDR3 reads TGTGCCAGCAGCGATGACAGGGGCTCTACCTCACCCCTCCACTTT. The encoded protein is CASSDDRGSTSPLHF. The variable domain in full, completed from reference TRBV9 and TRBJ1-6, reads DSGVTQTPKHLITATGQRVTLRCSPRSGDLSVYWYQQSLDQGLQFLIQYYNGEERAKGNILERFSAQQFPDLHSELNLSSLELGDSALYFCASSDDRGSTSPLHFGNGTRLTVT.

The chain is built from TRBV4-2 and TRBJ2-7; 7 bases are shared with TRBD1. The CDR3 contains 15 residues. Germline-derived CDR1 and CDR2 are LGHNA and YNFKEQ. V lost 4 bases to trimming and J lost 4 bases; unmatched junction nucleotides: 10. The CDR3, as DNA: TGTGCCAGCAGCCGAGAAAAGACAGGGACGTACGAGCAGTACTTC. Protein sequence: CASSREKTGTYEQYF.

The chain joins TRBV11-2 to TRBJ2-7; D unresolved. V dropped 0 bases and J dropped 7 bases, with 7 bases sitting between them. Germline V CDR1 and CDR2: SGHAT, FQNNGV. CDR3 length: 12 amino acids. The CDR3 sequence is CASSLDPWEQYF. CDR3 in DNA: TGTGCCAGCAGCTTAGACCCATGGGAGCAGTACTTC.

The gene calls are TRBV29-1 and TRBJ1-1, with 7 bases identical to TRBD1. Trimming removed 6 bases from V and 3 bases from J; junction bases left unmatched: 10. The CDR3 length is 14 residues. The germline V gene encodes CDR1 SQVTM and CDR2 ANQGSEA. CDR3 protein: CSVRAGGIYTEAFF. CDR3 nucleotides: TGCAGCGTGAGGGCAGGGGGAATTTACACTGAAGCTTTCTTT.

The rearrangement uses TRBV5-1 and TRBJ1-1; D is unresolved. Germline assignment: CDR1 SGHRS and CDR2 YFSETQ. This CDR3 has 15 amino acids. V lost 1 base to trimming and J lost 1 base, with 11 bases between them. CDR3 nucleotide sequence: TGCGCCAGCAGCTTGATAGCCACACGGAACACTGAAGCTTTCTTT. It codes for CASSLIATRNTEAFF.

The rearrangement joins TRBV4-2 to TRBJ1-2; tentatively, D is TRBD1 (6 bases). The germline CDR1 and CDR2 sequences are LGHNA and YNFKEQ. The CDR3 consists of 18 residues. The V end was cut by 0 bases, the J end by 0 bases, with 17 bases between. The CDR3 loop reads CASSQDGRRGAPNYGYTF. As DNA, the CDR3 is TGTGCCAGCAGCCAAGATGGTCGCAGGGGAGCCCCTAACTATGGCTACACCTTC.

The chain has TRBV5-6 and TRBJ1-2; D unclear. Trimming pared 4 bases from V and 3 bases from J, leaving 7 bases between. Germline assignment: CDR1 SGHDT and CDR2 YYEEEE. CDR3 length: 12 residues. The CDR3 DNA is TGTGCCAGCAGCCGGGAGGACTATGGCTACACCTTC. Translation: CASSREDYGYTF.

The chain is built from TRBV19 and TRBJ1-5; possibly TRBD1 for D (5 bases). CDR1 LNHDA and CDR2 SQIVND come from the germline V gene (reference sequence). Trimming cost V 7 bases and J 3 bases, with 10 bases left between them. The CDR3 is 13 amino acids. The CDR3 sequence is CASNVRDNQPQHF. CDR3 sequence (DNA): TGTGCCAGTAATGTCAGGGACAATCAGCCCCAGCATTTT.

CDR3 region: CASSIRTTNTGELFF. The CDR3 DNA reads TGTGCCAGTAGTATCCGAACGACGAACACCGGGGAGCTGTTTTTT. V is TRBV19 and J is TRBJ2-2; D gene unclear. Trimming stripped 3 bases from V and 0 bases from J, with 8 bases between. The CDR3 spans 15 residues. The germline gives CDR1 LNHDA, CDR2 SQIVND (reference sequence). The complete variable domain, with remaining parts taken from reference TRBV19 and TRBJ2-2, reads DGGITQSPKYLFRKEGQNVTLSCEQNLNHDAMYWYRQDPGQGLRLIYYSQIVNDFQKGDIAEGYSVSREKKESFPLTVTSAQKNPTAFYLCASSIRTTNTGELFFGEGSRLTVL.

V and J are TRBV11-2 and TRBJ1-2, with D uncertain. Trimming shortened V by 5 bases and J by 5 bases, and 21 bases separated the two germline ends. Per the germline V gene, CDR1 is SGHAT and CDR2 is FQNNGV. The CDR3 runs 16 residues. The CDR3 spells CASSRTQDRDPYGYTF. The CDR3 DNA follows: TGTGCCAGCAGCCGAACGCAGGACCGCGACCCTTATGGCTACACCTTC.

The chain employs TRBV7-6 and TRBJ2-6; D ambiguous. CDR1 is SGHVS, CDR2 FNYEAQ, per germline. The V gene lost 5 bases and the J gene lost 3 bases, with 5 bases spanning the gap. The length of the CDR3 is 13 residues. CDR3 nucleotide sequence: TGTGCCAGCAGCCCGTTTGGGGCCAACGTCCTGACTTTC. Residues: CASSPFGANVLTF.

The chain combines TRBV6-6 with TRBJ2-3; 14 nucleotides match TRBD2. Germline CDR1 reads MNHNY; CDR2 reads SVGAGI (reference sequence). V lost 5 bases, J lost 12 bases, and 7 bases stayed unmatched. The CDR3 has 14 amino acids. The DNA of the CDR3 is TGTGCCAGCAGTCAAGGACTAGCGGGGGGTCTCCAGTATTTT. This gives the protein CASSQGLAGGLQYF.